This T cell receptor (beta chain) was recorded in a study of blood T cell repertoires in COVID-19. About the research overall: Sources were T cells, B-cell-depleted T cells, or PBMCs; the material itself was cDNA or gDNA.

After removal of 4 bases from V and 9 bases from J, the junction contained 10 bases not matched to a gene. Germline V CDR1 and CDR2: MNHNY, SVGAGI (reference sequence). The CDR3 consists of 15 residues. Profiling relied on immunoSEQ multiplex PCR, and the TCRdb table lists in-frame clones only, not all of them. The sample lists 130,000 to 150,000 clones, approximately 92% occurring once. It was during active infection that Seattle patients were enrolled and then longitudinally followed. This clone occurred once. This TCR was sampled from a man between 18 and 35 years old with COVID-19, enrolled during active disease. Source material: peripheral blood. This chain connects TRBV6-6 to TRBJ2-1, with TRBD2 matching over 9 bases. CDR3 protein: CASSWVAGVSSEQFF. As DNA, the CDR3 is TGTGCCAGCAGTTGGGTAGCGGGAGTATCGAGTGAGCAGTTCTTC.